The source of this TCR beta chain is a study of OX40 agonist ivuxolimab in advanced cancers. About the research overall: The patients received agonistic anti-OX40 (CD134) antibody ivuxolimab. General study points: In general, CD8+ T cells held more expanded clones than CD4+ did, on average.

A word on this clone: Its specificity is not known. This CDR3 is also generated by other DNA sequences in the sample.

Only in-frame clones appear in the TCRdb table, and some are missing; sequencing was by immunoSEQ multiplex PCR. The data hold 65,000 to 80,000 clones, with 80% to 95% observed a single time. Autoimmune disease history or systemic immunosuppression was exclusionary. Patients had blood sampled at baseline and again on cycle 4 day 1 and cycle 7 day 1. Germline V gene lookup returns CDR1 MGHRA and CDR2 YSYEKL. The trim removed 4 bases at V and 1 base at J, leaving 3 bases unmatched. CDR3 size: 14 residues. The gene calls are TRBV4-1 and TRBJ2-7; 8 nucleotides align to TRBD1. The source of this sequence is an adult with an advanced solid tumor such as melanoma, head and neck, liver or kidney cancer. The sequencing here drew on CD4+ or CD8+ T cells sorted from blood, taken in a trial of the OX40 agonist ivuxolimab. The CDR3 region is CASSPGQGSYEQYF. The CDR3 DNA is TGCGCCAGCAGCCCTGGACAGGGTTCCTACGAGCAGTACTTC.